This T cell receptor (beta chain) was observed in a study of human T cells and chemical hapten exposure. Points from the study as a whole: Counts of TCRs above 1 in 1000 frequency stayed unchanged with DPC sensitization.

For the library, individual cDNA molecules each received unique molecular identifiers. A single record per CDR3 protein comes from TCRdb applying MiXCR to the RACE reads. The table shows approximately 370,000 distinct CDR3 sequences, with roughly 6% occurring only once. Comments on this clonotype: Its antigen is not known.

The CDR3 sequence is 13 residues long. Trimming removed 7 bases at V and 1 base at J, with 7 bases between. In germline, CDR1 is SNHLY, CDR2 FYNNEI. Noted time point: pre-sensitization, week 0. The treatment denotes: therapeutic diphenylcyclopropenone sensitization with weekly scalp DPC. Phlebotomy was performed prior to application of every patch test. The study drew its donors from alopecia patients who were 18 to 70 years old and suitable for DPC. This sequence joins TRBV2 and TRBJ2-2; D unclear. The sample was whole blood, taken in connection with sensitization to the hapten diphenylcyclopropenone (DPC). The sequence came from a woman between 18 and 29 years old with alopecia areata. Some clones in this sample may be carry-over from other donors' samples. The chain's CDR3 is CASNLQNTGELFF. The CDR3 region has the DNA TGTGCCAGCAACCTCCAGAACACCGGGGAGCTGTTTTTT.